This T cell receptor beta chain derives from a study of tumor-infiltrating lymphocytes in primary liver carcinoma. Study-level information: Every sample contained roughly 3.5 to 8 million productive TCRbeta reads, and these numbers were similar from one tissue type to another. General study findings and limits: Only around 7.5-24% of top clones occurred in all five tumor regions.

This clonotype has a count of ten or more. The target antigen is unknown. The CDR3 runs to 16 residues. Trimming removed 3 bases from V and 0 bases from J; junction bases left unmatched: 4. With a constant-region primer, TCR beta cDNA was made from 450 to 550 ng of total RNA. Investigators got TCR beta libraries out of three nested multiplex PCR rounds, done with slightly modified ARM-PCR. The first two PCR rounds, roughly 9 cycles each, used TRBV1-TRBV30 forward primers and a C-beta reverse primer. TCRdb called the multiplex PCR reads again in MiXCR, with one record for every CDR3 protein. This sample has 84,000 or so distinct CDR3 sequences, with around 70% found just once. The tissue used was unsorted bulk material of about 19-34 mg. RNA and DNA were co-extracted from it with the AllPrep DNA/RNA mini kit.

J is TRBJ2-2 and V is TRBV12-3 or TRBV12-4; 7 nucleotides match TRBD1. The TCR sequence derives from a middle-aged man with primary liver carcinoma and hepatitis B virus infection. Material: liver tumor tissue from sampling region 1. Documented subset: tumor region T1, superior pole. CDR3 loop: CASSFTGTANTGELFF. CDR3 nucleotides: TGTGCCAGCAGTTTCACCGGGACAGCGAACACCGGGGAGCTGTTTTTT.